The TCR beta chain under discussion was sequenced for a study of shared clonotypes between healthy human individuals. Whole-study results and caveats: Relative to memory subsets, naive subsets generally showed larger estimated richness.

A remark on this clone: Its antigen is not identified.

Trimming took 5 bases from V and 1 from J, leaving 19 bases between them. Germline assignment: CDR1 SEHNR and CDR2 FQNEAQ (reference sequence). The CDR3 has 17 amino acids. TCRdb's copy holds only in-frame clones and misses some; the assay was immunoSEQ multiplex PCR. The table has under 2.5 million clones, around 90% seen once. The origin of this receptor is a man aged 18 to 29 in good health. Some clones in this sample may be carry-over from other donors' samples. The chain recombines TRBV7-9 with TRBJ2-3, with D hard to call. The sample comprised naive CD4+ T cells from PBMCs. Subset of the sample: CD45RA+ positively selected. The CDR3 DNA reads as TGTGCCAGCAGCCGTCCGAGTCTGGGCAGACGCACAGATACGCAGTATTTT. This codes for CASSRPSLGRRTDTQYF.